A single sample gave rise to the 18 T cell receptor beta chains below, sequenced in a study of OX40 agonist ivuxolimab in advanced cancers. Library preparation used the immunoSEQ multiplex PCR assay. As stored in TCRdb, this immuneACCESS dataset retains in-frame rearrangements with V and J assigned. A fraction of the clones does not appear; measured against another copy, unresolved V genes explain less than half of the discrepancy, and the remainder lacks a known reason. A total of roughly 140,000 clones appear in this sample, roughly 94% of them only once. The ten largest make up around 0.28% of the sample. The source material was CD4+ or CD8+ T cells sorted from blood, sampled in a trial of the OX40 agonist ivuxolimab. The receptors come from an adult with an advanced solid tumor such as melanoma, head and neck, liver or kidney cancer.

This chain connects TRBV9 to TRBJ1-1; D gene ambiguous. Germline V lookup: CDR1 SGDLS, CDR2 YYNGEE. The CDR3 extends over 15 amino acids. Trimming removed 3 bases from V and 2 bases from J, with 14 bases in between. The CDR3 nucleotides read TGTGCCAGCAGCGAGGGAACCTCCGGAAACACTGAAGCTTTCTTT. Residues: CASSEGTSGNTEAFF.

The chain employs TRBV6-1 and TRBJ1-2; TRBD1 matches at 9 bases. In germline, CDR1 is MNHNS, CDR2 SASEGT. The CDR3 contains 14 residues. With 6 bases clipped from V and 6 bases from J, the junction kept 8 bases outside the gene matches. The CDR3 sequence: CASRIPGTGNGYTF. The CDR3 bases are TGTGCCAGCAGGATTCCCGGGACAGGGAATGGCTACACCTTC.

This chain joins TRBV6-5 and TRBJ1-1; D perhaps matches TRBD1 (5 bases). Germline V gene data show CDR1 as MNHEY and CDR2 as SVGAGI. This CDR3 spans 16 amino acids. V was cut by 0 bases and J by 5 bases, with 16 bases left in between. The CDR3 spells CASSYSSTAIGTEAFF. In DNA, the CDR3 is TGTGCCAGCAGTTACTCATCGACAGCGATTGGGACTGAAGCTTTCTTT.

Here the CDR3 DNA reads TGCGCCAGCAGCGCCACAGGGGGCCGATTCTACGAGCAGTACTTC. Residues: CASSATGGRFYEQYF. The chain combines TRBV5-1 with TRBJ2-7; 9 bases are shared with TRBD1. Trimming removed 4 bases from V and 3 bases from J; junction bases left unmatched: 8. This CDR3 is built from 15 residues. CDR1 is SGHRS, CDR2 YFSETQ, per germline.

There are a few counts of this clone. The gene calls are TRBV30 and TRBJ1-2; no reliable D call. Deletions cut 1 base from V and 8 bases from J, with 11 bases between. This CDR3 has 12 amino acids. Per germline, CDR1 GTSNPN and CDR2 SVGIG (reference sequence). The CDR3 loop is CAWSAGLGGYTF. DNA for the CDR3: TGTGCCTGGAGTGCGGGGTTGGGGGGCTACACCTTC. Based on the CDR3 plus reference TRBV30 and TRBJ1-2, the full variable domain is SQTIHQWPATLVQPVGSPLSLECTVEGTSNPNLYWYRQAAGRGLQLLFYSVGIGQISSEVPQNLSASRPQDRQFILSSKKLLLSDSGFYLCAWSAGLGGYTFGSGTRLTVV.

V is TRBV11-3 and J is TRBJ2-1; D gene ambiguous. CDR1 and CDR2 (germline): SGHNT, YENEEA. The CDR3 loop spans 13 amino acids. The V end lost 5 bases, the J end lost 7 bases, and 12 bases lay between the germline ends. In nucleotides, the CDR3 is TGTGCCAGCAGCCCCGCGCTGGGTAATGAGCAGTTCTTC. Translated, it gives CASSPALGNEQFF.

This chain links TRBV4-3 with TRBJ2-3; 9 nucleotides line up with TRBD2. The CDR3 is 16 amino acids. Germline lookup yields CDR1 LGHNA and CDR2 YSLEER. With 1 base clipped from V and 1 base from J, the junction kept 3 bases outside the gene matches. CDR3 nucleotides: TGCGCCAGCAGCCAAGGGCGGGGGGGGCGCACAGATACGCAGTATTTT. Translated: CASSQGRGGRTDTQYF.

V and J are TRBV5-1 and TRBJ1-2; D gene ambiguous. CDR1 is SGHRS, CDR2 YFSETQ, per germline. The CDR3 loop spans 15 amino acids. Trimming took 0 bases from V and 0 from J, leaving 9 bases between them. The CDR3 bases are TGCGCCAGCAGCTTGGCCAATTTGGCTAACTATGGCTACACCTTC. This codes for CASSLANLANYGYTF. The whole variable domain, remainder taken from reference TRBV5-1 and TRBJ1-2, is KAGVTQTPRYLIKTRGQQVTLSCSPISGHRSVSWYQQTPGQGLQFLFEYFSETQRNKGNFPGRFSGRQFSNSRSEMNVSTLELGDSALYLCASSLANLANYGYTFGSGTRLTVV.

V gene TRBV5-1 combines with J gene TRBJ2-3; D is possibly TRBD1 (8 bases). This CDR3 comprises 16 residues. Deletions cut 0 bases from V and 6 bases from J, with 17 bases between. Germline-derived CDR1 and CDR2 are SGHRS and YFSETQ. CDR3 in DNA: TGCGCCAGCAGCTTGGGCGCTACAGGGGGAGGGGATACGCAGTATTTT. This translates into CASSLGATGGGDTQYF.

This clone was seen a single time. The chain uses TRBV18 and TRBJ1-1; 9 bases are shared with TRBD1. This CDR3 is built from 13 residues. Per germline, CDR1 KGHSH and CDR2 LQKENI. The V segment lost 7 bases and the J segment 5 bases; nucleotides outside the gene matches: 5. The CDR3 spells CASLVQGATEAFF. The CDR3 nucleotides read TGTGCCAGCTTGGTACAGGGGGCAACTGAAGCTTTCTTT.

CDR3 sequence reads: CASSGTGSREGNIQYF. The DNA for the CDR3 is TGTGCCAGCAGCGGCACAGGGAGTCGGGAGGGAAACATTCAGTACTTC. The chain links TRBV9 to TRBJ2-4, with 8 bases that match TRBD2. Germline-derived CDR1 and CDR2 are SGDLS and YYNGEE. CDR3 size: 16 residues. With 3 bases clipped from V and 6 bases from J, the junction kept 11 bases outside the gene matches.

This chain joins TRBV5-1 and TRBJ1-3; D call uncertain. There are 14 residues in the CDR3. V was clipped by 0 bases and J by 2 bases, with 6 bases between them. Looked up from germline, CDR1 is SGHRS and CDR2 is YFSETQ. This chain's CDR3 is CASSLGEAGNTIYF. In DNA form, the CDR3 reads TGCGCCAGCAGCTTGGGGGAGGCTGGAAACACCATATATTTT.

This chain uses TRBV7-2 with TRBJ1-2; D possibly corresponds to TRBD1 (5 bases). Trimming stripped 1 base from V and 7 bases from J, with 13 bases between. Germline CDR1 and CDR2: SGHTA and FQGNSA. This CDR3 region has 14 residues. CDR3 sequence reads: CASSLGSGGTGYTF. The CDR3 DNA is TGTGCCAGCAGCTTAGGATCTGGGGGGACTGGCTACACCTTC.

V gene TRBV5-1 combines with J gene TRBJ2-3; D tentatively fits TRBD1 or TRBD2 (5 bases each). Germline V CDR1 and CDR2: SGHRS, YFSETQ. Trimming shortened V by 2 bases and J by 1 base, and 11 bases separated the two germline ends. This CDR3 has 15 amino acids. As DNA, the CDR3 is TGCGCCAGCAGCTTCTCCGGGACGGGCACAGATACGCAGTATTTT. This encodes CASSFSGTGTDTQYF.

The V call is TRBV7-2, the J call TRBJ2-3; 14 nucleotides line up with TRBD2. V lost 1 base, J lost 4 bases, and 1 base stayed unmatched. Germline CDR1 is SGHTA and CDR2 is FQGNSA. The CDR3 runs 16 residues. The CDR3 bases are TGTGCCAGCAGCTTAGGACTAGCGGGAGGGGCAGATACGCAGTATTTT. Protein: CASSLGLAGGADTQYF.

The gene calls are TRBV11-2 and TRBJ2-1; D not resolved. This CDR3 is built from 12 residues. Looked up from germline, CDR1 is SGHAT and CDR2 is FQNNGV. Trimming removed 6 bases from V and 8 bases from J, with 11 bases in between. CDR3 nucleotides: TGTGCCAGCAGGTCTTCGGTCCATGAGCAGTTCTTC. Its protein product is CASRSSVHEQFF. Full variable domain (missing parts from reference TRBV11-2 and TRBJ2-1): EAGVAQSPRYKIIEKRQSVAFWCNPISGHATLYWYQQILGQGPKLLIQFQNNGVVDDSQLPKDRFSAERLKGVDSTLKIQPAKLEDSAVYLCASRSSVHEQFFGPGTRLTVL.

The rearrangement joins TRBV29-1 to TRBJ1-4, with 8 bases lining up with TRBD1. Germline loops: CDR1 SQVTM, CDR2 ANQGSEA. CDR3 size: 12 residues. V gave up 7 bases and J gave up 6 bases; unmatched junction bases: 4. DNA of the CDR3: TGCAGCGGCCAGGGGGCAGATGAAAAACTGTTTTTT. It specifies CSGQGADEKLFF. The full variable domain, rest sourced from reference TRBV29-1 and TRBJ1-4, is SAVISQKPSRDICQRGTSLTIQCQVDSQVTMMFWYRQQPGQSLTLIATANQGSEATYESGFVIDKFPISRPNLTFSTLTVSNMSPEDSSIYLCSGQGADEKLFFGSGTQLSVL.

This chain connects TRBV7-3 to TRBJ2-3; tentatively, D is TRBD1 (7 bases). The CDR3 covers 15 residues. Between the trimmed V and J ends, which lost 4 bases and 3 bases, there was a span of 14 bases. Germline V gene sequence: CDR1 SGHTA, CDR2 FQGTGA. The CDR3 DNA sequence: TGTGCCAGCAGCTCAGGGGGTGCGGGGACAGATACGCAGTATTTT. It codes for CASSSGGAGTDTQYF. The full variable domain, in which reference TRBV7-3 and TRBJ2-3 provide the parts outside the CDR3, is GAGVSQTPSNKVTEKGKYVELRCDPISGHTALYWYRQSLGQGPEFLIYFQGTGAADDSGLPNDRFFAVRPEGSVSTLKIQRTERGDSAVYLCASSSGGAGTDTQYFGPGTRLTVL.